This T cell receptor (beta chain) was obtained from a study of regulatory T cells in long-lasting Graves disease. Points from the study as a whole: TRBV28, TRBJ1-2 and TRBJ2-5 were favored in persistent disease. Clonotypes that were public and shared totalled a few thousand in persistent patients versus approximately 970 in new patients.

This clonotype was counted at least ten times. Antigen unknown. Time point described: newly diagnosed GD, antithyroid drugs for less than 3 months. Isolated PBMC RNA provided the starting material for the TCR library. Researchers made TCR beta libraries by using iRepertoire HTBI primers and running Arm-PCR on CDR3 regions. TCRdb re-derived calls from the multiplex PCR reads in MiXCR, one entry per CDR3 protein. The sample includes around 500,000 distinct CDR3 sequences, 13% of them seen just once. The V and J ends lost 4 bases and 9 bases respectively, with 26 bases between them. Germline V gene lookup returns CDR1 SGHRS and CDR2 YFSETQ. This CDR3 is 17 amino acids long. These same records also appear under a second study, on T cells in Graves' hyperthyroidism and ophthalmopathy. That paper states: Thyroid ultrasound and orbital computed tomography, with clinical symptoms and serum thyroxine and TRAb, informed diagnoses. RT-PCR in the first round (using the HTBI primer set) targeted the TCR CDR3.

This TCR was recovered from a man aged 25 to 40 with Graves disease. The material sequenced was peripheral blood mononuclear cells (PBMCs), taken at new diagnosis, from a patient treated with antithyroid drugs. This sequence joins TRBV5-1 and TRBJ2-1; the D gene could be TRBD1 or TRBD2 (7 bases each). The CDR3 sequence is CASSPPGTDPLAGEQFF. In nucleotides, the CDR3 is TGCGCCAGCAGCCCCCCCGGGACAGACCCCTTAGCGGGTGAGCAGTTCTTC.